This record looks at one T cell receptor (beta chain) sequence and its context. Its target antigen remains unknown. Within one base of it there is no much larger clone, and no base qualities were kept. Including cysteine and phenylalanine, the CDR3 has 14 amino acids. Here the CDR3 DNA is all that survives: 42 bases in frame from base 1. The germline V gene provides CDR1 SNHLY and CDR2 FYNNEI. V trim: 8 bases; J trim: 4 bases; unmatched bases: 7. The cohort included 29 patients with locally advanced or metastatic urothelial carcinoma who were treated at Memorial Sloan Kettering on a trial protocol. Peripheral blood mononuclear cells were collected pretreatment and during treatment, at between 1 and 8 total time points per patient. The Qiagen DNeasy Blood extraction kit was used to purify genomic DNA from total PBMCs and from tumor samples. PBMCs were collected pretreatment and during treatment, and were isolated and stored as previously described.

This sample stems from a study of PD-L1 blockade in urothelial cancer (dated by TCRdb to 2017 to 2019). Describing the broader study: All patients started therapy around 2014 and received atezolizumab 1,200 mg intravenously every 3 weeks. Approximately 30 patients had pretreatment blood TCR-seq, about 25 had at least one posttreatment blood collection, and about 25 had tumor TCR-seq. Durable clinical benefit meant progression-free survival longer than 6 months, and TCR features were also tested against progression-free and overall survival. Durable clinical benefit was achieved by nine patients but not by the remaining 20. Pretreatment tumor samples, along with matched peripheral blood collected serially before and after atezolizumab treatment, underwent TCR sequencing. An exploratory multi-omic analysis was conducted of the somatic, immune and clinical correlates of response to PD-L1 blockade with atezolizumab in urothelial cancer. An ECOG performance status of 0 or 1 was recorded for the patients, and 0 to 3 prior chemotherapy regimens had been received by the patients. In the same patients, pretreatment tumors underwent whole exome sequencing and RNA sequencing in addition to TCR sequencing. About 85% of the roughly 29 patients were identified as males with urothelial cancer of bladder origin, and a prior smoking history was reported by 18 of 29 patients. A median of about 150,000 T cells and some 82,000 unique TCRs was obtained from blood samples, and a median clonality of roughly 0.08 was observed. Blood samples were analyzed at 3 weeks after treatment start (second dose) and at 6 weeks after treatment start. Points the paper makes about the study in general: A pretreatment peripheral blood TCR clonality below the median was linked to improved progression-free and overall survival. Greater expansion of tumor-associated TCR clones in peripheral blood 3 weeks after the start of treatment was observed in patients with durable benefit (n ≈ 22, p = 0.022). Because the sample size was small (n ≈ 28) and many of the analyses were exploratory, the results are meant to be hypothesis-generating.

Synthetic TCR analog templates were spiked into each PCR so that absolute template abundance could be estimated from read counts. The immunoSEQ assay was used to amplify TCRbeta CDR3 regions from genomic DNA with bias-controlled V and J gene primers. Sequencing of rearranged TCRbeta segments was done at approximately 20X coverage. The original methods were these. Clustering was used to correct sequencing errors, and CDR3s were annotated against IMGT so that V, D and J genes could be assigned. Downstream analyses used only productive TCRbeta rearrangements and left out out-of-frame or stop-codon sequences. Clonality was calculated as one minus the Shannon entropy normalized by the log of the number of unique productive sequences. Clones differing between time points or between blood and tumor were identified using Fisher's exact test with Benjamini-Hochberg correction, with an adjusted p below 0.01 applied as the threshold. TCRdb took over this immuneACCESS table, retaining in-frame rearrangements with V and J assigned. Such tables are incomplete; in checked studies, under half of the missing clones stem from an unresolved V gene, and the remainder is unexplained. V and J calls and clone size are given by that table; D and trimming were obtained from the DNA. The sample includes 100,000 or so clones, with about 90% observed a single time. About 0.91% of the sample comes from the top ten.

The sequenced sample was PBMCs, obtained around atezolizumab (anti-PD-L1) treatment. This chain is built from TRBV2 and TRBJ2-1; TRBD1 agrees with 8 junctional bases. The clonotype was recovered from a woman of 80 years or more with urothelial cancer. The DNA is TGTGCCAGCTCAGACAGGGGACCTTACAATGAGCAGTTCTTC. Protein translation: CASSDRGPYNEQFF.